These 5 T cell receptor beta chains came from one sample sequenced in a study of technical replicates of blood from four donors. Clones were read by immunoSEQ multiplex PCR, and TCRdb kept only the in-frame ones, dropping some. The sample carries tens of thousands of clones, about 90% recorded once. The sequencing sample was made of T cells isolated from PBMCs. Source of these receptors: a human donor in good health.

This clone is a singleton in its sample. The rearrangement joins TRBV2 to TRBJ2-5, with D possibly TRBD2 on 5 matching bases. This CDR3 region has 12 residues. CDR1 SNHLY and CDR2 FYNNEI come from the germline V gene. V was cut by 10 bases and J by 1 base, with 10 bases left in between. The CDR3 reads CATDTSQETQYF. CDR3 in DNA: TGTGCCACCGATACTAGCCAAGAGACCCAGTACTTC. The entire variable domain, with the rest obtained from reference TRBV2 and TRBJ2-5, is as follows: EPEVTQTPSHQVTQMGQEVILRCVPISNHLYFYWYRQILGQKVEFLVSFYNNEISEKSEIFDDQFSVERPDGSNFTLKIRSTKLEDSAMYFCATDTSQETQYFGPGTRLLVL.

The rearrangement joins TRBV5-4 to TRBJ1-1; D gene ambiguous. Germline lookup yields CDR1 SGHNT and CDR2 YYREEE (reference sequence). The CDR3 has 13 amino acids. Trimming removed 0 bases at V and 5 bases at J, with 8 bases between. The CDR3 DNA follows: TGTGCCAGCAGCTTGGACCGGAGGACTGAAGCTTTCTTT. It specifies CASSLDRRTEAFF.

The chain combines TRBV5-1 with TRBJ2-5; perhaps TRBD1 as D (6 bases). Germline CDR1 reads SGHRS; CDR2 reads YFSETQ. V lost 0 bases and J 4 bases, leaving 10 bases between the germline ends. The CDR3 is made up of 14 amino acids. CDR3 nucleotides: TGCGCCAGCAGCTTGGTGGGCAGGGGAGAGACCCAGTACTTC. Translating gives CASSLVGRGETQYF.

The rearrangement joins TRBV9 to TRBJ1-5; unclear D gene. The V and J ends lost 0 bases and 3 bases respectively, with 10 bases between them. This CDR3 is 15 amino acids long. CDR1 is SGDLS, CDR2 YYNGEE, per germline. The CDR3 DNA sequence: TGTGCCAGCAGCGTAGGGGGAGGCTACAATCAGCCCCAGCATTTT. Translated, it gives CASSVGGGYNQPQHF.

The chain links TRBV27 to TRBJ1-3; D is unresolved. Germline CDR1 MNHEY, CDR2 SMNVEV (reference sequence). Between the trimmed V and J ends, which lost 7 bases and 7 bases, there was a span of 11 bases. The CDR3 is 12 residues long. CDR3 protein: CASTLRANTIYF. Written as DNA, the CDR3 is TGTGCCAGCACCCTACGCGCGAACACCATATATTTT.